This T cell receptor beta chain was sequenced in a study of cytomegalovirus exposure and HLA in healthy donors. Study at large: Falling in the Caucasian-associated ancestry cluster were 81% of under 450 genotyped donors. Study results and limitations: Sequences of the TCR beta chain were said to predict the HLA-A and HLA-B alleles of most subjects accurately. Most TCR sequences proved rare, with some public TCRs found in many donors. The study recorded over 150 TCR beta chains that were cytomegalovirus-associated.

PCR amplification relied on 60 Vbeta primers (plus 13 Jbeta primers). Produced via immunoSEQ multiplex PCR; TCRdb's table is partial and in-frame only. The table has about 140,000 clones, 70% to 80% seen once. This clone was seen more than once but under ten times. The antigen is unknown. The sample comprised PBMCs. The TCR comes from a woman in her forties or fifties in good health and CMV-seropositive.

In nucleotides, the CDR3 is TGTGCCAGTGGAAATGGCGGGGGGCTCGAGGAGCAGTACTTC. Translation gives CASGNGGGLEEQYF. This chain connects TRBV9 to TRBJ2-7; 8 nucleotides agree with TRBD2. Trimming removed 8 bases from V and 7 bases from J; junction bases left unmatched: 14. The CDR3 runs 14 residues. The germline CDR1 and CDR2 sequences are SGDLS and YYNGEE.